Ten or more counts support the clone carrying this T cell receptor beta chain. Its specificity is not known. This specimen belongs to a study of T cell repertoires in cytomegalovirus infection. On the study more broadly: Indicated by public TCR beta signatures were CMV infection and matching HLA type.

One entry per CDR3 protein, called by TCRdb with MiXCR from the reads. The sample has around 190,000 distinct CDR3 sequences, roughly an eighth seen once; the top ten hold roughly 27%. The CDR3 extends over 18 amino acids. Germline CDR1 reads LGHNA; CDR2 reads YSLEER. Deletions cut 1 base from V and 3 bases from J, with 20 bases between. Study conclusions and caveats: Based on cumulative public TCR beta family frequency, carriers of CMV plus the relevant HLA were identified. Within the response measured ex vivo, HLA-C-restricted CMV-specific TCR beta clonotypes were dominant.

The chain uses TRBV4-3 and TRBJ2-3; TRBD1 is a possible D gene (6 bases). Sequences were obtained from PBMCs. The receptor was derived from a human donor in good health (CMV status not recorded). Some clones in this sample may be carry-over from other donors' samples. The CDR3 loop is CASSQVTPDSWTTDTQYF. CDR3 in DNA: TGCGCCAGCAGCCAAGTCACCCCGGACAGTTGGACGACAGATACGCAGTATTTT.